This T cell receptor beta chain is from a study of OX40 agonist ivuxolimab in advanced cancers. This table comes from immunoSEQ multiplex PCR, and its TCRdb copy is limited to in-frame clones, with some not included. Of tens of thousands of clones in the sample, approximately 91% are singletons; the top ten hold less than 0.35%. Patients were excluded for autoimmune disease history or systemic immunosuppression. Germline V gene lookup returns CDR1 SGHRS and CDR2 YFSETQ. The length of the CDR3 is 14 residues. V lost 0 bases and J lost 1, with 7 bases in between. With respect to this clone: Its target is unknown.

Study outcomes and limitations: Among the nonresponders, some also had low normalized T-cell clonal expansion. CD8+ T cells were the subset that, on average, had more expanded clones than CD4+. Clonal expansion in partial responders at 0.1-3.0 mg/kg ranked among the lowest.

The sequencing used CD4+ or CD8+ T cells sorted from blood, collected in a trial of the OX40 agonist ivuxolimab. The receptor was derived from an adult with an advanced solid tumor such as melanoma, head and neck, liver or kidney cancer. The rearrangement joins TRBV5-1 to TRBJ1-1, with D uncertain. The CDR3: CASSLASRNTEAFF. The CDR3, as DNA: TGCGCCAGCAGCTTGGCGTCCAGGAACACTGAAGCTTTCTTT.